This T cell receptor beta chain appears in the sequencing data of a study of blood T cell repertoires in COVID-19. Study as a whole: Sources were T cells, B-cell-depleted T cells, or PBMCs; the material itself was cDNA or gDNA.

Per the original methods: Quantification of nucleated cells was approximated via reference gene primer amplification. Sequenced by immunoSEQ multiplex PCR; TCRdb stores in-frame clones only, minus some. V, J and clone size were drawn from that table, and D and trimming were deduced from the DNA. The table shows about 48,000 clones, with approximately 89% occurring only once. The CDR3 is made up of 13 amino acids. V was trimmed by 6 bases and J by 7 bases, leaving 13 bases between them. CDR1 is SGHRS, CDR2 YFSETQ, per germline. The rearrangement joins TRBV5-1 to TRBJ2-2; D may be TRBD1 (6 bases). What was sequenced was peripheral blood. The origin of this receptor is a woman aged 80 or over with acute or convalescent COVID-19. This chain's CDR3 is CASIQGIGGELFF. CDR3 sequence (DNA): TGCGCCAGCATACAGGGAATCGGCGGGGAGCTGTTTTTT.